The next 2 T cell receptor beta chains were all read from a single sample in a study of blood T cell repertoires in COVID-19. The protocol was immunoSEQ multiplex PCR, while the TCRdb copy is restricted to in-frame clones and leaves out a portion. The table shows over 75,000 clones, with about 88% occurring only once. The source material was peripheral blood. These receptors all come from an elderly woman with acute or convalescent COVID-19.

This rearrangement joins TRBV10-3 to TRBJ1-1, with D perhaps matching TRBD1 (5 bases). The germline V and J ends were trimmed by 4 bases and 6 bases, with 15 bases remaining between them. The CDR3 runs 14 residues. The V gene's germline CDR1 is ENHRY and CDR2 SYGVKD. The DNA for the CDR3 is TGTGCCATCAGTGGGGGACTTTTAGGGTCTGAAGCTTTCTTT. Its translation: CAISGGLLGSEAFF.

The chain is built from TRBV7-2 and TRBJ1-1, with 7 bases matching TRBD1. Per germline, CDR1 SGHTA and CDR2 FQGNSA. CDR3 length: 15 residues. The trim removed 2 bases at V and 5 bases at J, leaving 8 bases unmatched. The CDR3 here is CASSLTSGGRTEAFF. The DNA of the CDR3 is TGTGCCAGCAGCTTAACGTCAGGGGGGCGGACTGAAGCTTTCTTT.